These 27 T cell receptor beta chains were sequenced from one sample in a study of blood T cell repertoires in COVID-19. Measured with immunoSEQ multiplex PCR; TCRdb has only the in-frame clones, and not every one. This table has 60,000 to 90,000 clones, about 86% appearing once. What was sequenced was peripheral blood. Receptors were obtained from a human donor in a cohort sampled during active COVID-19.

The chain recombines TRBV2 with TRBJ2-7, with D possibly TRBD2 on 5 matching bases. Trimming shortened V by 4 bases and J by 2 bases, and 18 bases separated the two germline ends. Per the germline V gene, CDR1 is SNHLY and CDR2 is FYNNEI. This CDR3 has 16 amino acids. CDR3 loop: CASSVQDYSPTYEQYF. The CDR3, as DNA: TGTGCCAGCAGTGTACAAGACTATTCCCCTACCTACGAGCAGTACTTC.

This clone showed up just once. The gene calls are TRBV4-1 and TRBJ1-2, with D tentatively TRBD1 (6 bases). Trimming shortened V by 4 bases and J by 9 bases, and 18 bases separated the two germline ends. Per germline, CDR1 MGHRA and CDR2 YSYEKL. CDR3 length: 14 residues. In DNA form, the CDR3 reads TGCGCCAGCAGCCCCTGGGGGCAGGGTGGTAGCTACACCTTC. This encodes CASSPWGQGGSYTF.

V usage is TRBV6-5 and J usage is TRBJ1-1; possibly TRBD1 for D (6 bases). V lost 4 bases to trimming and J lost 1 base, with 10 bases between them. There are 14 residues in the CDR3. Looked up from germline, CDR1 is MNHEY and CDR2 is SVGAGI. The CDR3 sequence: CASSLWTANTEAFF. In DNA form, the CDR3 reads TGTGCCAGCAGTTTGTGGACAGCGAACACTGAAGCTTTCTTT.

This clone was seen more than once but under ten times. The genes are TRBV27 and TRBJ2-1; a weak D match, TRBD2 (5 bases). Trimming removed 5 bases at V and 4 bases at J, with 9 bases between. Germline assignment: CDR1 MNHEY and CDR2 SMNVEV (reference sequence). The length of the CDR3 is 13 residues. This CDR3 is CASSRTLYNEQFF. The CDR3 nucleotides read TGTGCCAGCAGTAGGACTCTGTACAATGAGCAGTTCTTC.

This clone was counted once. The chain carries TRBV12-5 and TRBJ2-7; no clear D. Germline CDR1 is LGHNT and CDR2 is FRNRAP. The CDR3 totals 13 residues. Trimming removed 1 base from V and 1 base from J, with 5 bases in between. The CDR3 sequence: CASGLGGSYEQYF. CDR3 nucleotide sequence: TGTGCTAGTGGTTTGGGAGGTTCCTACGAGCAGTACTTC.

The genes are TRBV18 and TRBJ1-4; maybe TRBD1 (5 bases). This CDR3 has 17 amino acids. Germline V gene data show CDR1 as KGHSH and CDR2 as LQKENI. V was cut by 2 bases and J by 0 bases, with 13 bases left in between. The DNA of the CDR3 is TGTGCCAGCTCACCAATGACTGGGGCAGCAACTAATGAAAAACTGTTTTTT. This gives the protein CASSPMTGAATNEKLFF. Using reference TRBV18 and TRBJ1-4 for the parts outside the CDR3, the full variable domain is NAGVMQNPRHLVRRRGQEARLRCSPMKGHSHVYWYRQLPEEGLKFMVYLQKENIIDESGMPKERFSAEFPKEGPSILRIQQVVRGDSAAYFCASSPMTGAATNEKLFFGSGTQLSVL.

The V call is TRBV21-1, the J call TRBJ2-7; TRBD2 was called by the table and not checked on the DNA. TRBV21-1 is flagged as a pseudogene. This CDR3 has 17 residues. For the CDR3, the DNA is TGTGCCAGCAGTGGATGTAGGACTAGCGGGAGCAGCCACGAGCAGTACTTC. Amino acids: CASSGCRTSGSSHEQYF.

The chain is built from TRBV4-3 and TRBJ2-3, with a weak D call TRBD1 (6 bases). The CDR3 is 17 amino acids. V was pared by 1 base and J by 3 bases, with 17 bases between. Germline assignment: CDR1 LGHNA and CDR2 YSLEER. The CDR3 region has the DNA TGCGCCAGCAGCCAAGGGTTCGGGGCAGGGGATACAGATACGCAGTATTTT. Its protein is CASSQGFGAGDTDTQYF.

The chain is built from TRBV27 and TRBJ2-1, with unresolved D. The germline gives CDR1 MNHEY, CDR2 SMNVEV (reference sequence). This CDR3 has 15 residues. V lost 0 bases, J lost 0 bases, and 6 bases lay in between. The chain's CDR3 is CASSLSPPSYNEQFF. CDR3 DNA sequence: TGTGCCAGCAGTTTATCTCCTCCCTCCTACAATGAGCAGTTCTTC.

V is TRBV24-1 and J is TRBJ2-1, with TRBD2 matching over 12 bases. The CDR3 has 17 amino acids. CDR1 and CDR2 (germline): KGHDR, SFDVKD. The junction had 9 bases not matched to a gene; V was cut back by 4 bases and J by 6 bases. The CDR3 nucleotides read TGTGCCACCAGTGAAGGGACTAGCGGGTGGTCAGGCAATGAGCAGTTCTTC. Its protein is CATSEGTSGWSGNEQFF.

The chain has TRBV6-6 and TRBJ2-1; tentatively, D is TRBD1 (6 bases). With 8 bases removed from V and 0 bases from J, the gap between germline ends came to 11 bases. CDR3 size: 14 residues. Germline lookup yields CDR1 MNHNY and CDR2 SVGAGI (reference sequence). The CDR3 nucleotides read TGTGCCAGCTGTCAAGGGGGCTCCTACAATGAGCAGTTCTTC. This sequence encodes CASCQGGSYNEQFF.

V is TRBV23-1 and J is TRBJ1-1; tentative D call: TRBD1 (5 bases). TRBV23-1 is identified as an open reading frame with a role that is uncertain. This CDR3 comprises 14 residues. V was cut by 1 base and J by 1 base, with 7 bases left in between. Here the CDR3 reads CASSQLGANTEAFF. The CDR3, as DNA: TGCGCCAGCAGTCAATTAGGGGCGAACACTGAAGCTTTCTTT.

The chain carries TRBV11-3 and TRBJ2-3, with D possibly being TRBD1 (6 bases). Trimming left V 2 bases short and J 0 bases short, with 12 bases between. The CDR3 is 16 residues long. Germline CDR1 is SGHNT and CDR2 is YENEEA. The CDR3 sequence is CASSLSRDTSTDTQYF. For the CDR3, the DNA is TGTGCCAGCAGCTTATCAAGGGACACCAGCACAGATACGCAGTATTTT.

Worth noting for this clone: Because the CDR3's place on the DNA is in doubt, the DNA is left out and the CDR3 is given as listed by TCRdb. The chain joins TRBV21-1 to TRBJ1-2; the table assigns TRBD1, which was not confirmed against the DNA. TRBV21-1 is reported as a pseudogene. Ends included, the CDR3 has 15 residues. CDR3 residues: CASSKVGQGAGGYTF.

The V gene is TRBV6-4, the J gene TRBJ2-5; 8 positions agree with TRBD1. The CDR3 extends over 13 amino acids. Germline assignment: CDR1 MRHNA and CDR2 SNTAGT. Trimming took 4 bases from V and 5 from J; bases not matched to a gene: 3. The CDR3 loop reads CASSVTGEETQYF. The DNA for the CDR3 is TGTGCCAGCAGTGTGACAGGGGAGGAGACCCAGTACTTC.

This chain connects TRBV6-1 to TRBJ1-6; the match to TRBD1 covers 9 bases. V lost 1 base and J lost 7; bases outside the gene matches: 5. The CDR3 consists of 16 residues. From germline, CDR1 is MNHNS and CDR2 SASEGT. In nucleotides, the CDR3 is TGTGCCAGCAGTGAAGTGGGACAGGGTAGGAATTCACCCCTCCACTTT. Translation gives CASSEVGQGRNSPLHF.

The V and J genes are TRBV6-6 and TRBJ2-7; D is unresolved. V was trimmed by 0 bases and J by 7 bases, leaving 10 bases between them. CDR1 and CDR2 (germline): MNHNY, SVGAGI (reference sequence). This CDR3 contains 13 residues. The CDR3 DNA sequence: TGTGCCAGCAGTTACTCGAAACTCCTTGAGCAGTACTTC. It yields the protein CASSYSKLLEQYF.

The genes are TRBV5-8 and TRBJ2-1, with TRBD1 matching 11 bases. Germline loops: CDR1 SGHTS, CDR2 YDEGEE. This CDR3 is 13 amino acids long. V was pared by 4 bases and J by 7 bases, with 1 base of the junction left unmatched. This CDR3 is CASSRDRGNEQFF. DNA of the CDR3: TGTGCCAGCAGCAGGGACAGGGGGAATGAGCAGTTCTTC. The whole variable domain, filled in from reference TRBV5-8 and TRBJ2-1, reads EAGVTQSPTHLIKTRGQQATLRCSPISGHTSVYWYQQALGLGLQFLLWYDEGEERNRGNFPPRFSGRQFPNYSSELNVNALELEDSALYLCASSRDRGNEQFFGPGTRLTVL.

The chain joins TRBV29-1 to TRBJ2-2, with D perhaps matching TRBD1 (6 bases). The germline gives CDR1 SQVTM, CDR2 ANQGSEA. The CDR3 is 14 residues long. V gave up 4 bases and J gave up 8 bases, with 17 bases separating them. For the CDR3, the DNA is TGCAGCGTTGTACAGGGCAGCCCAAATGGGGAGCTGTTTTTT. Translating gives CSVVQGSPNGELFF.

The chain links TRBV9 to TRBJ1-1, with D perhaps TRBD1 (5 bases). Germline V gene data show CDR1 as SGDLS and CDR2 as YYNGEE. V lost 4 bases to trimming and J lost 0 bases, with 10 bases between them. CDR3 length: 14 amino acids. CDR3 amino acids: CASSTLDMNTEAFF. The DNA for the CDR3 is TGTGCCAGCAGCACTCTGGACATGAACACTGAAGCTTTCTTT.

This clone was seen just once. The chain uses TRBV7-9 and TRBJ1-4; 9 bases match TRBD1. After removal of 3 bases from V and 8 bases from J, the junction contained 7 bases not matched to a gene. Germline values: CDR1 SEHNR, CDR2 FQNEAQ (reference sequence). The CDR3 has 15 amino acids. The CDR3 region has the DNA TGTGCCAGCAGCTTTGGGAGACAGGGGGTGGAAAAACTGTTTTTT. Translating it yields CASSFGRQGVEKLFF.

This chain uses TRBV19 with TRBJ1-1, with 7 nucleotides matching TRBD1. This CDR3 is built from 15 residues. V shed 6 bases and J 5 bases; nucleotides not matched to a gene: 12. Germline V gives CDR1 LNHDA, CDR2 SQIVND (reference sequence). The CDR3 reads CASRTRTGLGTEAFF. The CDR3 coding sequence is TGTGCCAGTAGGACCCGGACAGGCTTGGGGACTGAAGCTTTCTTT. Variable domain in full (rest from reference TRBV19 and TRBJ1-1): DGGITQSPKYLFRKEGQNVTLSCEQNLNHDAMYWYRQDPGQGLRLIYYSQIVNDFQKGDIAEGYSVSREKKESFPLTVTSAQKNPTAFYLCASRTRTGLGTEAFFGQGTRLTVV.

Here the CDR3 reads CASSVEGHTEAFF. The CDR3 DNA sequence: TGTGCCAGCAGCGTAGAGGGGCACACTGAAGCTTTCTTT. The chain employs TRBV9 and TRBJ1-1, with D possibly TRBD1 on 5 matching bases. The CDR3 has 13 residues. V lost 0 bases and J 3 bases, leaving 6 bases between the germline ends. Germline loops: CDR1 SGDLS, CDR2 YYNGEE.

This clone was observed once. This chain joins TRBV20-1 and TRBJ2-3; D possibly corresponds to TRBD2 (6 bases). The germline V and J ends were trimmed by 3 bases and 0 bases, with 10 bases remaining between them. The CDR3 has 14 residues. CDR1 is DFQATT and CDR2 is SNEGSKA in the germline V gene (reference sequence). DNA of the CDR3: TGCAGTGCTAGTTTACGGGAGAGCACAGATACGCAGTATTTT. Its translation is CSASLRESTDTQYF.

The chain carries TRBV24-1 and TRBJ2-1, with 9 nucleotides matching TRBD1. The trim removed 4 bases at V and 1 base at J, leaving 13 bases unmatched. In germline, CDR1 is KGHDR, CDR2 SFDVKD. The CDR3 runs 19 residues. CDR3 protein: CATSDWGTGSLGSYNEQFF. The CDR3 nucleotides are TGTGCCACCAGTGACTGGGGGACAGGGTCCCTGGGGTCCTACAATGAGCAGTTCTTC.

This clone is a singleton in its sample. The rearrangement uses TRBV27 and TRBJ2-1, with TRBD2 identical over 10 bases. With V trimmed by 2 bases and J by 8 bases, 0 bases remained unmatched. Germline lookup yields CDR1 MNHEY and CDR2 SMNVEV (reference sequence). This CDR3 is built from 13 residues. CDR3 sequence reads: CASSLLAGDEQFF. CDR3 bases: TGTGCCAGCAGTTTACTAGCGGGAGATGAGCAGTTCTTC.

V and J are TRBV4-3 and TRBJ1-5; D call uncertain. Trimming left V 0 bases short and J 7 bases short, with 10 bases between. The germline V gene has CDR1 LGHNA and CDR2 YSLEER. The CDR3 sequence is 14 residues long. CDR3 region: CASSQDRGGQPQHF. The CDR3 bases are TGCGCCAGCAGCCAAGATCGGGGAGGCCAGCCCCAGCATTTT.